The 25 T cell receptor beta chains listed next were all sequenced from one sample in a study of CD8+ T cells in alopecia areata. Stated treatment: oral pan-JAK inhibitor, 5-10 mg twice daily. cDNA prepared by RNA extraction and subsequent reverse transcription served as the template for sequencing. Here immunoSEQ multiplex PCR was the method, and the copy in TCRdb shows in-frame clones only, minus some. The sample has about 200,000 clones, around two fifths seen once. This specimen was CD4+ T cells sorted from blood, taken between weeks 30 and 35, from a patient treated with tofacitinib. The receptors were sampled from a human donor with alopecia areata.

This clone was detected only a few times. The rearrangement joins TRBV30 to TRBJ2-1, with 8 bases identical to TRBD2. The germline V gene encodes CDR1 GTSNPN and CDR2 SVGIG (reference sequence). The V gene end was trimmed by 5 bases and the J gene end by 1 base; junction bases not matched to a gene: 4. CDR3 length: 14 amino acids. Here the CDR3 DNA reads TGTGCCTGGTCCCGGGGGGGTTCCTACAATGAGCAGTTCTTC. It codes for CAWSRGGSYNEQFF.

This chain links TRBV11-2 with TRBJ2-5, with 9 nucleotides matching TRBD1. The ends lost 1 base at V and 5 bases at J; junction bases unmatched: 8. Germline assignment: CDR1 SGHAT and CDR2 FQNNGV. The CDR3 has 16 amino acids. CDR3 coding DNA: TGTGCCAGCAGCTTAGGAAACAGGGGGCTCTTGGAGACCCAGTACTTC. Its translation is CASSLGNRGLLETQYF.

This clone was seen a single time. This sequence joins TRBV30 and TRBJ1-1; D is ambiguous. CDR1 is GTSNPN and CDR2 is SVGIG in the germline V gene (reference sequence). The germline V and J ends were trimmed by 7 bases and 5 bases, with 8 bases remaining between them. The CDR3 covers 10 residues. The CDR3 nucleotides read TGTGCCTCATTATGGACTGAAGCTTTCTTT. Protein: CASLWTEAFF.

This sequence joins TRBV9 and TRBJ2-1; TRBD2 matches 10 bases. This CDR3 is 18 amino acids long. After removal of 1 base from V and 0 bases from J, the junction contained 7 bases not matched to a gene. CDR1 and CDR2 (germline): SGDLS, YYNGEE. CDR3 region: CASSVSRTSGYSYNEQFF. The CDR3 DNA is TGTGCCAGCAGCGTATCAAGGACTAGCGGATACTCCTACAATGAGCAGTTCTTC.

In the case of this clone: The junction departs from germline at one end; a sequencing error may be responsible. The V and J genes are TRBV6-1 and TRBJ2-7; the D is unclear. The CDR3 covers 10 residues. CDR1 is MNHNS, CDR2 SASEGT, per germline. This chain's CDR3 is CASRNTVLHF. CDR3 sequence (DNA): TGTGCCAGCAGGAACACCGTTCTACACTTC.

The chain employs TRBV29-1 and TRBJ1-2, with D unresolved. Germline CDR1 is SQVTM and CDR2 is ANQGSEA. V was cut by 6 bases and J by 0 bases, with 20 bases left in between. CDR3 length equals 16 residues. CDR3 amino acids: CSVPTSALQANYGYTF. CDR3 nucleotide sequence: TGCAGCGTACCAACTTCGGCCCTCCAGGCTAACTATGGCTACACCTTC.

This clone was detected a few times. The chain is built from TRBV7-9 and TRBJ2-3; 7 bases map to TRBD1. Looked up from germline, CDR1 is SEHNR and CDR2 is FQNEAQ (reference sequence). This CDR3 is built from 14 residues. V lost 1 base to trimming and J lost 10 bases; unmatched junction nucleotides: 8. CDR3 protein: CASSLDVTGRAQYF. The CDR3 DNA is TGTGCCAGCAGCTTAGACGTGACAGGGAGAGCGCAGTATTTT.

This rearrangement joins TRBV25-1 to TRBJ1-5; D remains unclear. There are 15 residues in the CDR3. V was clipped by 4 bases and J by 4 bases, with 14 bases between them. Germline CDR1 MGHDK, CDR2 SYGVNS. CDR3 region: CASSGNPGSNQPQHF. CDR3 DNA sequence: TGTGCCAGCAGTGGAAACCCAGGTAGTAATCAGCCCCAGCATTTT.

The V and J genes are TRBV19 and TRBJ1-1; a possible D gene is TRBD1 (5 bases). Looked up from germline, CDR1 is LNHDA and CDR2 is SQIVND (reference sequence). This CDR3 contains 17 residues. The ends were cut back, 4 bases at V and 6 bases at J, with 24 bases in the middle. The chain's CDR3 is CASSTFRVVRRPAEAFF. The CDR3 region has the DNA TGTGCCAGTAGTACCTTCAGGGTGGTGCGAAGACCCGCTGAAGCTTTCTTT.

This rearrangement joins TRBV28 to TRBJ1-2, with D tentatively TRBD1 (5 bases). The CDR3 totals 14 residues. CDR1 is MDHEN, CDR2 SYDVKM, per germline. V was pared by 5 bases and J by 0 bases, with 10 bases between. DNA for the CDR3: TGTGCCAGCAGTCAGGGATCTACTAACTATGGCTACACCTTC. This gives the protein CASSQGSTNYGYTF.

The J gene is TRBJ1-6, the V gene TRBV13; maybe TRBD1 (5 bases). The CDR3 loop spans 14 amino acids. Trimming removed 9 bases from V and 6 bases from J, with 15 bases in between. The germline V gene encodes CDR1 PRHDT and CDR2 FYEKMQ (reference sequence). CDR3 sequence reads: CASVRAGSNSPLHF. The CDR3 nucleotides read TGTGCCAGTGTTCGGGCAGGGAGTAATTCACCCCTCCACTTT.

The chain is built from TRBV30 and TRBJ2-2; D is undetermined. This CDR3 has 12 amino acids. V lost 2 bases to trimming and J lost 6 bases, with 7 bases between them. From germline, CDR1 is GTSNPN and CDR2 SVGIG (reference sequence). The CDR3 reads CAWSKTAGELFF. The CDR3 coding sequence is TGTGCCTGGAGTAAAACAGCCGGGGAGCTGTTTTTT.

This clone was counted a single time. The genes are TRBV2 and TRBJ1-5, with a possible D match to TRBD1 (6 bases). The ends were cut back, 4 bases at V and 5 bases at J, with 12 bases in the middle. This CDR3 is 14 amino acids long. Germline V gene data show CDR1 as SNHLY and CDR2 as FYNNEI. The CDR3 region has the DNA TGTGCCAGCAGTGGCATGCAGGGGTATCAGCCCCAGCATTTT. This codes for CASSGMQGYQPQHF.

This clone has only a few counts. The genes are TRBV6-6 and TRBJ2-1; D is possibly TRBD2 (6 bases). CDR3 size: 13 residues. Per the germline V gene, CDR1 is MNHNY and CDR2 is SVGAGI (reference sequence). The ends were cut back, 3 bases at V and 5 bases at J, with 8 bases in the middle. CDR3 loop: CASSYWRDNEQFF. CDR3 coding DNA: TGTGCCAGCAGTTATTGGAGGGACAATGAGCAGTTCTTC.

The V and J genes are TRBV7-9 and TRBJ1-2; tentatively, D is TRBD1 (5 bases). The CDR3 spans 14 residues. Trimming shortened V by 5 bases and J by 4 bases, and 14 bases separated the two germline ends. Germline CDR1 reads SEHNR; CDR2 reads FQNEAQ (reference sequence). CDR3 nucleotide sequence: TGTGCCAGCAGCGTAATACAGGATCCCTATGGCTACACCTTC. Translated, it gives CASSVIQDPYGYTF.

The V call is TRBV11-2, the J call TRBJ2-7; D not resolved. Germline assignment: CDR1 SGHAT and CDR2 FQNNGV. V lost 0 bases and J 6 bases, leaving 12 bases between the germline ends. The CDR3 contains 14 residues. This CDR3 is CASSLEGKLGEQYF. For the CDR3, the DNA is TGTGCCAGCAGCTTAGAGGGTAAGCTCGGCGAGCAGTACTTC. The full variable domain, completed using reference TRBV11-2 and TRBJ2-7, is EAGVAQSPRYKIIEKRQSVAFWCNPISGHATLYWYQQILGQGPKLLIQFQNNGVVDDSQLPKDRFSAERLKGVDSTLKIQPAKLEDSAVYLCASSLEGKLGEQYFGPGTRLTVT.

This clone was detected only once. This chain joins TRBV30 and TRBJ1-4, with 10 bases fitting TRBD1. This CDR3 comprises 15 residues. With 3 bases clipped from V and 6 bases from J, the junction kept 7 bases outside the gene matches. Germline CDR1 is GTSNPN and CDR2 is SVGIG (reference sequence). CDR3 bases: TGTGCCTGGAGCCAGACAGGGGGCATGGATGAAAAACTGTTTTTT. It codes for CAWSQTGGMDEKLFF.

The chain combines TRBV10-3 with TRBJ1-2; no definite D call. V was shortened by 3 bases and J by 3 bases, with 11 bases between the two germline ends. Germline V gene data show CDR1 as ENHRY and CDR2 as SYGVKD. The CDR3 runs 14 residues. This CDR3 reads CAISDPGRDYGYTF. The CDR3 DNA is TGTGCCATCAGTGACCCCGGGCGGGACTATGGCTACACCTTC.

A few counts support this clone. The chain couples TRBV25-1 to TRBJ1-2, with D perhaps matching TRBD1 (5 bases). V was clipped by 3 bases and J by 5 bases, with 10 bases between them. The V gene's germline CDR1 is MGHDK and CDR2 SYGVNS. The CDR3 consists of 13 residues. The CDR3 loop is CASSDSGSYGYTF. CDR3 sequence (DNA): TGTGCCAGCAGTGATTCAGGGTCATATGGCTACACCTTC.

J is TRBJ2-1 and V is TRBV30; D uncertain. CDR1 and CDR2 from the germline V gene are GTSNPN and SVGIG (reference sequence). V lost 3 bases and J 3 bases, leaving 6 bases between the germline ends. There are 12 residues in the CDR3. CDR3 residues: CAWSPDYNEQFF. CDR3 sequence (DNA): TGTGCCTGGAGCCCGGACTACAATGAGCAGTTCTTC.

This clone turned up a few times. The chain is built from TRBV19 and TRBJ2-3; TRBD2 aligns across 7 bases. This CDR3 contains 13 residues. The germline CDR1 and CDR2 sequences are LNHDA and SQIVND (reference sequence). V lost 11 bases, J lost 2 bases, and 7 bases stayed unmatched. Here the CDR3 reads CASLGRDTDTQYF. The CDR3 nucleotides read TGTGCCTCCCTTGGGAGGGACACAGATACGCAGTATTTT.

The DNA of the CDR3 is TGCGCCAGCAGCCAAGATCCCCCTAGAACCACAGATACGCAGTATTTT. It is translated as CASSQDPPRTTDTQYF. The chain joins TRBV4-1 to TRBJ2-3, with D uncertain. Between the trimmed V and J ends, which lost 0 bases and 2 bases, there was a span of 12 bases. This CDR3 contains 16 residues. CDR1 is MGHRA, CDR2 YSYEKL, per germline.

V and J are TRBV7-8 and TRBJ2-3; D is uncertain. CDR3 size: 14 residues. V was clipped by 5 bases and J by 2 bases, with 11 bases between them. The germline gives CDR1 SGHVS, CDR2 FQNEAQ. The CDR3 here is CASSRTGDTDTQYF. DNA of the CDR3: TGTGCCAGCAGCCGCACTGGGGACACAGATACGCAGTATTTT.

This clone was recorded once. V gene TRBV6-5 combines with J gene TRBJ2-3; D is unresolved. The CDR3 length is 13 residues. Germline CDR1 and CDR2: MNHEY and SVGAGI. V gave up 5 bases and J gave up 3 bases, with 9 bases separating them. The CDR3 coding sequence is TGTGCCAGCAGTCCCTCATGGACAGATACGCAGTATTTT. Protein sequence: CASSPSWTDTQYF.

This clone came up a few times. The chain employs TRBV19 and TRBJ1-5, with 7 bases aligning to TRBD1. Germline V gives CDR1 LNHDA, CDR2 SQIVND (reference sequence). The CDR3 runs 15 residues. V lost 6 bases and J lost 1; bases outside the gene matches: 6. The CDR3 loop reads CASRSQGVSNQPQHF. The CDR3 coding sequence is TGTGCCAGTAGATCTCAGGGGGTAAGCAATCAGCCCCAGCATTTT.